A selection of T cell receptor beta chains follows, all from one sample in a study of control samples from healthy donors and cancer patients. Libraries were prepared by immunoSEQ multiplex PCR; TCRdb keeps only in-frame clonotypes and omits some of them. The table shows some 120,000 clones, with 93% occurring only once. Material for sequencing was blood. All receptors come from a man aged 25 to 40 in good health. The CDR3 runs from the conserved cysteine through the conserved F or W. The order of the fields is J gene, V gene, CDR3 protein.

>TRBJ1-1|TRBV10-3
CAISESLVLNTEAFF
>TRBJ1-5|TRBV27
CASSLSRTFNQPQHF
>TRBJ2-5|TRBV11-2
CASSRPGAHQETQYF
>TRBJ1-1|TRBV6-4
CASSGDPNTEAFF
>TRBJ1-1|TRBV7-3
CATRIATALNTEAFF
>TRBJ1-1|TRBV6-5
CASIRNTEAFF
>TRBJ2-3|TRBV5-1
CASSPGQASTDTQYF
>TRBJ2-4|TRBV4-1
CASSPSSLAKNIQYF
>TRBJ1-1|TRBV25-1
CASSEVQGAPTEAFF
>TRBJ2-5|TRBV28
CASSFPRGLESGETQYF
>TRBJ2-6|TRBV19
CASSIVPGMGSGANVLTF
>TRBJ1-1|TRBV27
CASSLYQPGRTKAFF
>TRBJ2-3|TRBV6-1
CASSEVPPGGGADTQYF